Shown below are 14 T cell receptor beta chains from a single sample sequenced in a study of blood T cell repertoires in COVID-19. Libraries were prepared by immunoSEQ multiplex PCR; TCRdb keeps only in-frame clonotypes and omits some of them. In the table there are some 120,000 clones, 87% of which are singletons. Sequencing input: peripheral blood. These receptors originate from a woman aged 45-65 years with acute or convalescent COVID-19.

CDR3 sequence: CATSDSGQQFF. The CDR3 DNA sequence: TGTGCCACCAGTGATTCAGGGCAGCAGTTCTTC. The chain uses TRBV24-1 and TRBJ2-1; TRBD1 is a possible D gene (5 bases). CDR1 and CDR2 (germline): KGHDR, SFDVKD. Trimming removed 2 bases from V and 11 bases from J, with 6 bases in between. This CDR3 contains 11 residues.

The gene calls are TRBV6-5 and TRBJ2-1; 9 nucleotides line up with TRBD2. There are 15 residues in the CDR3. CDR1 is MNHEY, CDR2 SVGAGI, per germline. Losses at the gene ends were 6 bases for V and 1 base for J; bases not matched to a gene: 4. The CDR3 loop reads CASRVGLASYNEQFF. DNA of the CDR3: TGTGCCAGCAGGGTGGGACTAGCATCCTACAATGAGCAGTTCTTC.

The J gene is TRBJ1-2, the V gene TRBV5-6; 9 nucleotides agree with TRBD1. The CDR3 extends over 15 amino acids. Germline V gives CDR1 SGHDT, CDR2 YYEEEE. V shed 1 base and J 4 bases; nucleotides not matched to a gene: 5. CDR3 DNA: TGTGCCAGCAGCTTGTTGGGACAGGGTAGCTATGGCTACACCTTC. It specifies CASSLLGQGSYGYTF.

The J gene is TRBJ2-1, the V gene TRBV27; TRBD1 matches at 9 bases. There are 15 residues in the CDR3. The junction had 5 bases not matched to a gene; V was cut back by 4 bases and J by 4 bases. Germline V lookup: CDR1 MNHEY, CDR2 SMNVEV (reference sequence). The CDR3 DNA reads TGTGCCAGCAGTTCGGGACAGGGTTGGTACAATGAGCAGTTCTTC. It is translated as CASSSGQGWYNEQFF.

The chain carries TRBV9 and TRBJ2-1, with 8 positions matching TRBD2. V lost 5 bases and J lost 7; bases outside the gene matches: 20. This CDR3 is built from 18 residues. Germline CDR1 is SGDLS and CDR2 is YYNGEE. The CDR3 is CASRILSGLVAWGNEQFF. Here the CDR3 DNA reads TGTGCCAGCAGGATTCTTTCGGGACTAGTGGCCTGGGGGAATGAGCAGTTCTTC.

The chain joins TRBV27 to TRBJ2-7, with TRBD2 identical over 11 bases. Trimming took 3 bases from V and 3 from J; bases not matched to a gene: 7. The length of the CDR3 is 16 residues. Germline assignment: CDR1 MNHEY and CDR2 SMNVEV (reference sequence). Here the CDR3 DNA reads TGTGCCAGCAGTTTGTCCCTAGCGGGGGGAAACTACGAGCAGTACTTC. It translates to CASSLSLAGGNYEQYF.

The V and J genes are TRBV7-2 and TRBJ2-7, with 8 bases that match TRBD1. Germline trimming cut 2 bases from V and 5 bases from J; bases unmatched to any gene: 5. Germline V gives CDR1 SGHTA, CDR2 FQGNSA. The CDR3 totals 14 residues. The CDR3 here is CASSLPTGADEQYF. CDR3 nucleotides: TGTGCCAGCAGCTTACCGACAGGGGCGGACGAGCAGTACTTC.

This clone was observed a handful of times. The chain joins TRBV5-1 to TRBJ2-7, with TRBD2 matching over 9 bases. Germline assignment: CDR1 SGHRS and CDR2 YFSETQ. The CDR3 is 15 residues long. Trimming cost V 5 bases and J 5 bases; bases outside gene matches: 11. CDR3 in DNA: TGCGCCAGCAGTCTTAGCGGGAGAGTTTCAAACGAGCAGTACTTC. This codes for CASSLSGRVSNEQYF.

The chain links TRBV7-6 to TRBJ2-7, with 7 bases that match TRBD2. This CDR3 contains 16 residues. CDR1 and CDR2 (germline): SGHVS, FNYEAQ. The V segment lost 4 bases and the J segment 5 bases; nucleotides outside the gene matches: 14. The CDR3 DNA sequence: TGTGCCAGCAGCTCACAAAGCGGGACCCTTGGGGACGAGCAGTACTTC. It codes for CASSSQSGTLGDEQYF. Variable domain in full (rest from reference TRBV7-6 and TRBJ2-7): GAGVSQSPRYKVTKRGQDVALRCDPISGHVSLYWYRQALGQGPEFLTYFNYEAQQDKSGLPNDRFSAERPEGSISTLTIQRTEQRDSAMYRCASSSQSGTLGDEQYFGPGTRLTVT.

V and J are TRBV30 and TRBJ2-7; no clear D. Germline V lookup: CDR1 GTSNPN, CDR2 SVGIG (reference sequence). The V and J ends lost 3 bases and 6 bases respectively, with 12 bases between them. The CDR3 contains 12 residues. CDR3 region: CAWSPPVSEQYF. Written as DNA, the CDR3 is TGTGCCTGGAGCCCGCCAGTATCCGAGCAGTACTTC.

This clone was seen a few times. V is TRBV30 and J is TRBJ1-1; D unresolved. The germline V gene has CDR1 GTSNPN and CDR2 SVGIG (reference sequence). The CDR3 loop spans 12 amino acids. The germline V and J ends were trimmed by 2 bases and 7 bases, with 11 bases remaining between them. CDR3: CAWSTSFNEAFF. The CDR3 nucleotides are TGTGCCTGGAGTACGAGTTTTAATGAAGCTTTCTTT.

This chain connects TRBV15 to TRBJ2-3; the match to TRBD2 covers 8 bases. V shed 3 bases and J 1 base; nucleotides not matched to a gene: 6. The CDR3 contains 16 residues. Germline-derived CDR1 and CDR2 are LNHNV and YYDKDF (reference sequence). CDR3 amino acids: CATSRSLAGRTDTQYF. In nucleotides, the CDR3 is TGTGCCACCAGCAGGTCTCTAGCGGGTCGCACAGATACGCAGTATTTT.

This clone showed up just once. V usage is TRBV4-1 and J usage is TRBJ1-1; 8 nucleotides agree with TRBD1. The CDR3 runs to 13 residues. V trimming: 1 base; J trimming: 6 bases; junction bases outside the gene matches: 1. Germline CDR1 MGHRA, CDR2 YSYEKL. The CDR3 sequence is CASSQVQGAEAFF. In DNA, the CDR3 is TGCGCCAGCAGCCAAGTACAGGGGGCTGAAGCTTTCTTT.

This clone was recorded once. The V call is TRBV4-3, the J call TRBJ2-3; the D gene is possibly TRBD2 (6 bases). The germline V gene encodes CDR1 LGHNA and CDR2 YSLEER. There are 14 residues in the CDR3. V dropped 3 bases and J dropped 3 bases, with 10 bases sitting between them. In nucleotides, the CDR3 is TGCGCCAGCAGCCAGGCAGGAGGGACAGATACGCAGTATTTT. Protein: CASSQAGGTDTQYF.